The 10 T cell receptor beta chains below were found in one sample sequenced in a study of blood T cell repertoires in COVID-19. The data were produced by immunoSEQ multiplex PCR, yet TCRdb's version contains in-frame clones alone and is incomplete. The table records 250,000 to 400,000 clones, under 90% of them present only once. Sequences were obtained from peripheral blood. The origin of the receptors is a woman between 25 and 40 years old with COVID-19, enrolled during active disease.

This clone was recorded only once. This rearrangement joins TRBV10-2 to TRBJ1-1; D unclear. This CDR3 contains 13 residues. The germline V and J ends were trimmed by 3 bases and 1 base, with 6 bases remaining between them. CDR1 is WSHSY, CDR2 SAAADI, per germline. This chain's CDR3 is CASSEWQNTEAFF. The CDR3 nucleotides read TGCGCCAGCAGTGAATGGCAGAACACTGAAGCTTTCTTT.

The rearrangement links TRBV18 to TRBJ1-1, with D possibly TRBD1 on 5 matching bases. The V gene's germline CDR1 is KGHSH and CDR2 LQKENI. The CDR3 spans 15 residues. V lost 3 bases and J lost 1, with 12 bases in between. As DNA, the CDR3 is TGTGCCAGCTCACCCAAGGACACATCGAACACTGAAGCTTTCTTT. Translated, it gives CASSPKDTSNTEAFF.

The rearrangement joins TRBV18 to TRBJ1-6; no clear D gene. The CDR3 spans 13 residues. V was clipped by 3 bases and J by 8 bases, with 8 bases between them. Germline values: CDR1 KGHSH, CDR2 LQKENI. The CDR3 reads CASSPSIDSPLHF. In DNA form, the CDR3 reads TGTGCCAGCTCACCGAGCATCGATTCACCCCTCCACTTT.

This clone showed up just once. This chain joins TRBV27 and TRBJ2-1, with 8 bases fitting TRBD2. Looked up from germline, CDR1 is MNHEY and CDR2 is SMNVEV (reference sequence). With 5 bases clipped from V and 8 bases from J, the junction kept 5 bases outside the gene matches. CDR3 size: 13 residues. The CDR3 nucleotides read TGTGCCAGCAGTGATCTGACTAGCGATGAGCAGTTCTTC. Translation gives CASSDLTSDEQFF.

V usage is TRBV30 and J usage is TRBJ2-5; 7 bases map to TRBD1. Trimming took 4 bases from V and 1 from J; bases not matched to a gene: 3. CDR3 length: 13 residues. The V gene's germline CDR1 is GTSNPN and CDR2 SVGIG (reference sequence). CDR3 protein: CAWNSGGQETQYF. In DNA, the CDR3 is TGTGCCTGGAATTCAGGGGGCCAAGAGACCCAGTACTTC.

The chain carries TRBV6-5 and TRBJ2-1, with D unclear. The CDR3 is made up of 13 amino acids. V gave up 10 bases and J gave up 5 bases, with 15 bases separating them. Germline CDR1 reads MNHEY; CDR2 reads SVGAGI. The CDR3 protein is CATSRQHNNEQFF. The DNA of the CDR3 is TGTGCCACCTCCAGGCAGCACAACAATGAGCAGTTCTTC.

This rearrangement joins TRBV24-1 to TRBJ2-2; D gene uncertain. From germline, CDR1 is KGHDR and CDR2 SFDVKD. The CDR3 has 16 amino acids. Between the trimmed V and J ends, which lost 5 bases and 0 bases, there was a span of 12 bases. CDR3 loop: CATSVDLGTNTGELFF. The CDR3 DNA sequence: TGTGCCACCAGTGTAGATTTGGGCACGAACACCGGGGAGCTGTTTTTT.

The chain has TRBV4-1 and TRBJ1-2; D is possibly TRBD1 (6 bases). Trimming removed 3 bases at V and 4 bases at J, with 12 bases between. The CDR3 has 14 residues. Germline CDR1 reads MGHRA; CDR2 reads YSYEKL. The CDR3 is CASSQEQGLYGYTF. The CDR3 bases are TGCGCCAGCAGCCAGGAACAGGGTCTCTATGGCTACACCTTC.

This chain joins TRBV11-3 and TRBJ1-1; 8 bases agree with TRBD1. The CDR3 has 13 residues. After removal of 5 bases from V and 5 bases from J, the junction contained 4 bases not matched to a gene. Germline assignment: CDR1 SGHNT and CDR2 YENEEA. CDR3 sequence reads: CASSATGGTEAFF. DNA for the CDR3: TGTGCCAGCAGCGCTACAGGGGGAACTGAAGCTTTCTTT.

The gene calls are TRBV6-2 or TRBV6-3 and TRBJ2-1; the match to TRBD2 covers 8 bases. Germline V gene lookup returns CDR1 MNHEY and CDR2 SVGEGT. There are 16 residues in the CDR3. Losses at the gene ends were 5 bases for V and 0 bases for J; bases not matched to a gene: 6. CDR3 sequence (DNA): TGTGCCAGCAGTACAAGCGGGAGTAGCTCCTACAATGAGCAGTTCTTC. Translated, it gives CASSTSGSSSYNEQFF.